The 24 T cell receptor beta chains listed next were all sequenced from one sample in a study of cytomegalovirus exposure and HLA in healthy donors. PCR used 60 Vbeta primers and 13 Jbeta primers. Profiling relied on immunoSEQ multiplex PCR, and the TCRdb table lists in-frame clones only, not all of them. This sample has over 95,000 clones; roughly three quarters occur once, and the top ten carry approximately 12%. Sequencing was carried out using PBMCs. The receptors were sampled from a woman aged 40-49 years in good health and CMV-seropositive.

This clone was detected only once. The chain carries TRBV30 and TRBJ2-3; TRBD2 matches 8 bases. Germline CDR1 is GTSNPN and CDR2 is SVGIG (reference sequence). The ends lost 4 bases at V and 3 bases at J; junction bases unmatched: 3. CDR3 length: 13 residues. The CDR3 sequence is CAWNAGGTDTQYF. The CDR3 DNA reads TGTGCCTGGAACGCGGGGGGAACAGATACGCAGTATTTT.

The rearrangement links TRBV19 to TRBJ2-6; D remains ambiguous. CDR3 length: 16 residues. CDR1 and CDR2 (germline): LNHDA, SQIVND (reference sequence). V was shortened by 5 bases and J by 0 bases, with 11 bases between the two germline ends. The CDR3 protein is CASSSLRFSGANVLTF. The CDR3 nucleotides are TGTGCCAGTAGTTCCTTGAGGTTCTCTGGGGCCAACGTCCTGACTTTC.

V gene TRBV9 combines with J gene TRBJ2-5; 13 positions agree with TRBD2. Trimming removed 4 bases from V and 6 bases from J; junction bases left unmatched: 12. CDR1 is SGDLS and CDR2 is YYNGEE in the germline V gene. This CDR3 is built from 17 residues. The CDR3 DNA follows: TGTGCCAGCAGCAGAGGGGGTACTAGCGGGGGGGAAAAGACCCAGTACTTC. Residues: CASSRGGTSGGEKTQYF.

The rearrangement links TRBV12-5 to TRBJ1-1; TRBD1 might be the D (5 bases). Germline V gives CDR1 LGHNT, CDR2 FRNRAP. This CDR3 contains 14 residues. The germline V and J ends were trimmed by 8 bases and 5 bases, with 18 bases remaining between them. The CDR3 DNA is TGTGCTAGTTCCGCTTTGGGGGGGGGTACTGAAGCTTTCTTT. It encodes CASSALGGGTEAFF.

This clone was picked up a small number of times. J is TRBJ1-5 and V is TRBV15, with D maybe TRBD1 (6 bases). V dropped 3 bases and J dropped 2 bases, with 14 bases sitting between them. The CDR3 extends over 16 amino acids. Per the germline V gene, CDR1 is LNHNV and CDR2 is YYDKDF (reference sequence). This CDR3 is CATSSPRGGRNQPQHF. The CDR3 region has the DNA TGTGCCACCAGCAGCCCTAGGGGGGGTCGCAATCAGCCCCAGCATTTT. Supplemented by reference TRBV15 and TRBJ1-5, the full variable domain reads DAMVIQNPRYQVTQFGKPVTLSCSQTLNHNVMYWYQQKSSQAPKLLFHYYDKDFNNEADTPDNFQSRRPNTSFCFLDIRSPGLGDTAMYLCATSSPRGGRNQPQHFGDGTRLSIL.

The V gene is TRBV20-1, the J gene TRBJ2-7; 8 bases align to TRBD1. V trimming: 6 bases; J trimming: 7 bases; junction bases outside the gene matches: 5. Looked up from germline, CDR1 is DFQATT and CDR2 is SNEGSKA (reference sequence). This CDR3 contains 11 residues. CDR3 in amino acids: CSAPDRGEQYF. The CDR3, as DNA: TGCAGTGCCCCTGACAGGGGAGAGCAGTACTTC.

The chain is built from TRBV30 and TRBJ1-2, with TRBD1 as a possible D gene (5 bases). Per germline, CDR1 GTSNPN and CDR2 SVGIG (reference sequence). This CDR3 spans 12 amino acids. V was pared by 3 bases and J by 2 bases, with 7 bases between. For the CDR3, the DNA is TGTGCCTGGAGGGGGGGGAACTATGGCTACACCTTC. It encodes CAWRGGNYGYTF.

V gene TRBV5-1 combines with J gene TRBJ2-5; no reliable D call. Germline V CDR1 and CDR2: SGHRS, YFSETQ. This CDR3 is 12 amino acids long. Trimming took off 0 bases at V and 4 bases at J, with 4 bases between the two ends. The CDR3 nucleotides read TGCGCCAGCAGCTTGGATCGAGAGACCCAGTACTTC. Protein: CASSLDRETQYF.

V gene TRBV15 combines with J gene TRBJ1-2; D is undetermined. Between the trimmed V and J ends, which lost 0 bases and 5 bases, there was a span of 13 bases. The V gene's germline CDR1 is LNHNV and CDR2 YYDKDF (reference sequence). This CDR3 is built from 15 residues. CDR3 amino acids: CATSRDRGNGYGYTF. The CDR3 DNA reads as TGTGCCACCAGCAGAGATCGAGGGAATGGGTATGGCTACACCTTC.

The chain has TRBV29-1 and TRBJ1-1, with D unclear. Germline V gene data show CDR1 as SQVTM and CDR2 as ANQGSEA. V gave up 6 bases and J gave up 0 bases, with 17 bases separating them. This CDR3 comprises 15 residues. CDR3 nucleotides: TGCAGCGTGGAACAGAACAGATTGATGAACACTGAAGCTTTCTTT. Translation gives CSVEQNRLMNTEAFF. Looking up the rest from reference TRBV29-1 and TRBJ1-1 gives the full variable domain: SAVISQKPSRDICQRGTSLTIQCQVDSQVTMMFWYRQQPGQSLTLIATANQGSEATYESGFVIDKFPISRPNLTFSTLTVSNMSPEDSSIYLCSVEQNRLMNTEAFFGQGTRLTVV.

The chain links TRBV5-5 to TRBJ1-2; TRBD1 is a possible D gene (5 bases). V was trimmed by 2 bases and J by 4 bases, leaving 15 bases between them. There are 15 residues in the CDR3. Germline assignment: CDR1 SGHKS and CDR2 YYEKEE (reference sequence). CDR3 bases: TGTGCCAGCAGCTTCCGGACGGGGGGTCCCTATGGCTACACCTTC. Translating it yields CASSFRTGGPYGYTF. Full variable domain (missing parts from reference TRBV5-5 and TRBJ1-2): DAGVTQSPTHLIKTRGQQVTLRCSPISGHKSVSWYQQVLGQGPQFIFQYYEKEERGRGNFPDRFSARQFPNYSSELNVNALLLGDSALYLCASSFRTGGPYGYTFGSGTRLTVV.

The chain couples TRBV6-5 to TRBJ1-2, with 8 bases fitting TRBD1. The CDR3 covers 14 residues. Germline trimming cut 6 bases from V and 4 bases from J; bases unmatched to any gene: 7. Germline assignment: CDR1 MNHEY and CDR2 SVGAGI. The CDR3 sequence: CASSKRTGPYGYTF. In nucleotides, the CDR3 is TGTGCCAGCAGCAAACGGACAGGGCCCTATGGCTACACCTTC.

This chain joins TRBV5-1 and TRBJ1-5; D is perhaps TRBD1 (6 bases). The V gene's germline CDR1 is SGHRS and CDR2 YFSETQ. Trimming stripped 3 bases from V and 6 bases from J, with 10 bases between. The CDR3 is 13 residues long. The CDR3 bases are TGCGCCAGCAGCTGGGGGCCGCGTCAGCCCCAGCATTTT. Translation: CASSWGPRQPQHF.

The chain employs TRBV5-1 and TRBJ2-5; TRBD2 matches at 9 bases. The J segment lost 5 bases and the V segment lost 0 bases, leaving 5 bases of the junction unmatched. Germline CDR1 reads SGHRS; CDR2 reads YFSETQ. The CDR3 runs 15 residues. DNA for the CDR3: TGCGCCAGCAGCTTGGGTGCGGGGGGGATGGAGACCCAGTACTTC. Protein sequence: CASSLGAGGMETQYF. Full variable domain (remainder filled in from reference TRBV5-1 and TRBJ2-5): KAGVTQTPRYLIKTRGQQVTLSCSPISGHRSVSWYQQTPGQGLQFLFEYFSETQRNKGNFPGRFSGRQFSNSRSEMNVSTLELGDSALYLCASSLGAGGMETQYFGPGTRLLVL.

In its sample, this clone was seen once. This chain uses TRBV6-6 with TRBJ1-5, with 10 bases that match TRBD1. The CDR3 contains 16 residues. Germline CDR1 is MNHNY and CDR2 is SVGAGI (reference sequence). The ends lost 7 bases at V and 0 bases at J; junction bases unmatched: 6. CDR3 region: CASMGQGRYSNQPQHF. CDR3 DNA: TGTGCCAGCATGGGACAGGGGCGTTATAGCAATCAGCCCCAGCATTTT.

This chain uses TRBV5-4 with TRBJ2-3; D is unclear. CDR3 length: 14 amino acids. The V gene lost 0 bases and the J gene lost 2 bases, with 7 bases spanning the gap. The V gene's germline CDR1 is SGHNT and CDR2 YYREEE (reference sequence). CDR3 sequence reads: CASSLDLNTDTQYF. The CDR3 DNA reads as TGTGCCAGCAGCTTGGATTTAAACACAGATACGCAGTATTTT.

V gene TRBV5-1 combines with J gene TRBJ2-5, with 8 bases that match TRBD2. CDR1 is SGHRS, CDR2 YFSETQ, per germline. This CDR3 region has 15 residues. J lost 5 bases, V lost 2 bases, and 8 bases had no gene match. In DNA, the CDR3 is TGCGCCAGCAGCTTAGGTAGCGGGGTACTGGAGACCCAGTACTTC. Its translation: CASSLGSGVLETQYF.

V and J are TRBV7-2 and TRBJ1-3, with D possibly being TRBD1 (5 bases). The V gene lost 0 bases and the J gene lost 0 bases, with 9 bases spanning the gap. Germline V gives CDR1 SGHTA, CDR2 FQGNSA. The CDR3 contains 16 residues. The CDR3 nucleotides are TGTGCCAGCAGCTTAGCAAGACAGTTCTCTGGAAACACCATATATTTT. Translated: CASSLARQFSGNTIYF.

This chain joins TRBV27 and TRBJ2-7, with D hard to call. Looked up from germline, CDR1 is MNHEY and CDR2 is SMNVEV (reference sequence). This CDR3 spans 13 amino acids. V was clipped by 5 bases and J by 1 base, with 9 bases between them. CDR3 amino acids: CASSLFGSYEQYF. In DNA form, the CDR3 reads TGTGCCAGCAGTCTCTTCGGGTCCTACGAGCAGTACTTC.

V usage is TRBV5-1 and J usage is TRBJ1-2; 8 nucleotides match TRBD1. The germline V gene encodes CDR1 SGHRS and CDR2 YFSETQ. CDR3 size: 14 residues. The junction had 6 bases not matched to a gene; V was cut back by 3 bases and J by 5 bases. The CDR3 coding sequence is TGCGCCAGCAGCTCCCCAGGGGGCTCATATGGCTACACCTTC. It specifies CASSSPGGSYGYTF.

This clone was recorded only once. This chain links TRBV7-9 with TRBJ2-7; TRBD2 matches 7 bases. CDR3 size: 13 residues. Germline loops: CDR1 SEHNR, CDR2 FQNEAQ (reference sequence). Unmatched junction bases numbered 6, after V lost 3 bases and J lost 7 bases. In DNA form, the CDR3 reads TGTGCCAGCAGCTTTGTAGGAGCGGGGGAGCAGTACTTC. This codes for CASSFVGAGEQYF.

CDR3 nucleotides: TGTGCCAGCAGTTACTTGACAGGGGCGAACTATGGCTACACCTTC. This gives the protein CASSYLTGANYGYTF. The chain links TRBV6-5 to TRBJ1-2; 8 positions match TRBD1. CDR3 length: 15 amino acids. The junction had 3 bases not matched to a gene; V was cut back by 1 base and J by 2 bases. Looked up from germline, CDR1 is MNHEY and CDR2 is SVGAGI.

The chain couples TRBV9 to TRBJ2-3; tentatively, D is TRBD1 (5 bases). CDR3 size: 16 residues. In germline, CDR1 is SGDLS, CDR2 YYNGEE. Trimming took 1 base from V and 6 from J, leaving 18 bases between them. CDR3 nucleotide sequence: TGTGCCAGCAGCGTAAGGACCCAGGGCGATGCGGATACGCAGTATTTT. Translated, it gives CASSVRTQGDADTQYF.

The chain links TRBV29-1 to TRBJ1-2, with TRBD1 identical over 7 bases. Germline CDR1 is SQVTM and CDR2 is ANQGSEA. This CDR3 has 12 amino acids. The V segment lost 6 bases and the J segment 4 bases; nucleotides outside the gene matches: 5. The CDR3 nucleotides read TGCAGCGTGGGGGACAGCTCCTATGGCTACACCTTC. Translating gives CSVGDSSYGYTF. The variable domain in full, completed from reference TRBV29-1 and TRBJ1-2, reads SAVISQKPSRDICQRGTSLTIQCQVDSQVTMMFWYRQQPGQSLTLIATANQGSEATYESGFVIDKFPISRPNLTFSTLTVSNMSPEDSSIYLCSVGDSSYGYTFGSGTRLTVV.